These T cell receptor beta chains were read from a single sample in a study of T cells in localized non-small cell lung cancer. Repertoires were generated with immunoSEQ multiplex PCR, while TCRdb's copy carries only in-frame clones and drops some. The sample consists of hundreds of clones, over 25% of them appearing once. The material sequenced was lung tumor tissue, taken before any cancer treatment. These receptors came from a female donor over 55 with stage III squamous cell lung carcinoma. Each CDR3 is given with its conserved first and last residue. A D gene is named only where the DNA matches it firmly. A row's size may be missing; if present it is once, few, many or a size class.

few . TRBJ2-5 TRBV9 CASSARRGGPVGETQYF TGTGCCAGCAGCGCGAGGAGGGGGGGCCCCGTTGGAGAGACTCAGTACTTC
. . TRBJ2-7 TRBV29-1 CSVGSGEEDEQYF TGCAGCGTTGGGTCAGGGGAGGAAGACGAGCAGTACTTC
few . TRBJ1-1 TRBV28 CASSSSGVTEAFF TGTGCCAGCAGTTCCTCTGGAGTAACTGAAGCTTTCTTT
medium-sized . TRBJ2-7 TRBV7-8 CASSLVANYEQYF TGTGCCAGCAGCTTAGTTGCGAATTACGAGCAGTACTTC
few . TRBJ1-5 TRBV28 CASSQETNQPQHF TGTGCCAGTTCGCAGGAGACTAATCAGCCCCAGCATTTT
few TRBD1 TRBJ1-3 TRBV9 CASSQGQGAGNTIYF TGTGCCAGCAGCCAGGGACAGGGGGCTGGAAACACCATATATTTT
few . TRBJ1-1 TRBV5-1 CASSLDGQLNEAFF TGCGCCAGCAGCTTGGATGGACAGCTCAATGAAGCTTTCTTT
few TRBD1 TRBJ2-4 TRBV23-1 CASSQDSERGTAQYF TGCGCCAGCAGCCAAGATTCGGAAAGAGGGACAGCCCAGTACTTC
hyperexpanded . TRBJ1-1 TRBV4-1 CASSQEGVDTEAFF TGCGCCAGCAGCCAAGAAGGTGTAGACACTGAAGCTTTCTTT
few . TRBJ2-1 TRBV9 CASSVEIGRGPAYNEQFF TGTGCCAGCAGCGTAGAAATAGGCCGGGGACCCGCCTACAATGAGCAGTTCTTC
large . TRBJ2-5 TRBV30 CAWSVSGSRGKETQYF TGTGCCTGGAGTGTATCGGGTAGTCGGGGAAAAGAGACCCAGTACTTC
large TRBD2 TRBJ2-7 TRBV11-3 CASSSKTPLAGVSYEQYF TGTGCCAGCAGCTCGAAGACTCCTTTAGCGGGGGTCTCCTACGAGCAGTACTTC
. TRBD1 TRBJ1-5 TRBV6-8 CASSDGTDNQPQHF TGTGCCAGCAGTGACGGGACAGACAATCAGCCCCAGCATTTT
large . TRBJ2-2 TRBV28 CASSLWQAGTGELFF TGTGCCAGCAGTTTATGGCAGGCGGGCACCGGGGAGCTGTTTTTT
. TRBD1 TRBJ1-4 TRBV19 CASSPPSGGREKLFF TGTGCCAGTAGTCCGCCTTCAGGGGGCAGGGAAAAACTGTTTTTT
few TRBD1 TRBJ1-2 TRBV28 CASSGDRGIYGYTF TGTGCCAGCAGTGGGGACAGGGGAATCTATGGCTACACCTTC
large TRBD1 TRBJ1-2 TRBV9 CASNRQGAGYTF TGTGCCAGCAACCGTCAGGGGGCTGGCTACACCTTC
medium-sized TRBD1 TRBJ2-1 TRBV6-8 CAISLTGGVGNEQFF TGTGCCATCAGTCTGACAGGGGGCGTAGGCAATGAGCAGTTCTTC
. . TRBJ1-4 TRBV30 CAWKAHEKLFF TGTGCCTGGAAAGCACATGAAAAACTGTTTTTT
few TRBD2 TRBJ2-1 TRBV6-8 CASSYKRDRHNEQFF TGTGCCAGCAGTTACAAGCGGGATCGGCACAATGAGCAGTTCTTC
. . TRBJ1-4 TRBV30 CAWSPRLDEKLFF TGTGCCTGGAGTCCACGGCTAGACGAAAAACTGTTTTTT
few . TRBJ2-2 TRBV11-3 CASTSRAGGTGELFF TGTGCCAGCACCTCAAGGGCAGGTGGGACCGGGGAGCTGTTTTTT
few . TRBJ1-2 TRBV6-8 CASSDHRASDSYTF TGTGCCAGCAGTGACCACAGGGCTTCGGATAGCTACACCTTC
. TRBD2 TRBJ2-1 TRBV23-1 CASSRPSGPYNEQFF TGCGCCAGCAGTAGACCTAGCGGGCCCTACAATGAGCAGTTCTTC